This is a list of T cell receptor beta chains from one sample in a study of T cells in tumors and immune-related adverse events. Measured with immunoSEQ multiplex PCR; TCRdb has only the in-frame clones, and not every one. The table has approximately 8,100 clones, about 95% seen once. The sample was lymph node tissue, taken from a patient treated with anti-PD-1 therapy. The receptors were sampled from a female donor with metastatic renal cell carcinoma. Both conserved end residues are part of each CDR3. Each record gives: CDR3 protein, CDR3 DNA, clone size, J gene, D gene, V gene. A D gene is named only where the DNA matches it firmly. The listing skips clone size in some rows; elsewhere it reads once, few, many or a size class.

CASSEQDRGNEKLFF TGTGCCAGCAGTGAACAGGACAGGGGGAACGAAAAACTGTTTTTT - TRBJ1-4 TRBD1 TRBV6-1
CASSLERLGAGELFF TGTGCCAGCAGCTTGGAACGACTGGGGGCCGGGGAGCTGTTTTTT - TRBJ2-2 - TRBV5-5
CASSWTSAVLETQYF TGTGCCAGCAGTTGGACTAGCGCTGTCCTAGAGACCCAGTACTTC - TRBJ2-5 TRBD2 TRBV6-5
CVTSRQPYSNQPQHF TGTGTCACCAGTAGACAGCCGTATAGCAATCAGCCCCAGCATTTT - TRBJ1-5 - TRBV15
CASSKPGLASTDTQYF TGTGCCAGCAGCAAACCGGGACTAGCGAGCACAGATACGCAGTATTTT - TRBJ2-3 TRBD2 TRBV4-2
CASSLDRETQYF TGTGCCAGCAGCTTGGATAGGGAGACCCAGTACTTC - TRBJ2-5 - TRBV5-8
CASSEEWGQGAIGYTF TGTGCCAGCAGTGAAGAGTGGGGACAGGGGGCGATTGGCTACACCTTC - TRBJ1-2 TRBD1 TRBV6-1
CASSAPGGSQETKYF TGTGCCAGCAGTGCCCCAGGGGGATCGCAAGAGACCAAGTACTTC - TRBJ2-5 TRBD1 TRBV2
CASSVDRGGEQYF TGTGCCAGCAGTGTAGACAGGGGTGGCGAGCAGTACTTC - TRBJ2-7 TRBD1 TRBV2
CAISGGEQSGTQYF TGTGCCATCAGTGGAGGAGAGCAAAGCGGGACCCAGTACTTC once TRBJ2-5 - TRBV10-3